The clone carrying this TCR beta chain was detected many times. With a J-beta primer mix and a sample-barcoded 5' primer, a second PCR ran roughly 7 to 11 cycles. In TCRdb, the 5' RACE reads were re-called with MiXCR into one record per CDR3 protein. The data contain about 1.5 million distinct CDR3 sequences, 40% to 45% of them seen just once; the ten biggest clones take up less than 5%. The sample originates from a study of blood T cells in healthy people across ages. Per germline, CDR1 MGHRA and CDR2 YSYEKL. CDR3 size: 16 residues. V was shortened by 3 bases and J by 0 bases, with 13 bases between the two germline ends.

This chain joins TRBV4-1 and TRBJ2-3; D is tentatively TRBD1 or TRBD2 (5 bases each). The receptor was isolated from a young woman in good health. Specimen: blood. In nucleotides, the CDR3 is TGCGCCAGCAGCCACCCCGGGACCATTAGCACAGATACGCAGTATTTT. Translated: CASSHPGTISTDTQYF.